These 30 T cell receptor beta chains originate from one sample sequenced in a study of identical twins. TCRdb independently ran MiXCR on the 5' RACE reads; one entry per CDR3 protein. The sample contains approximately 1.8 million distinct CDR3 sequences, around 29% of which appear only once. The sequenced sample was cord blood. All receptors come from a newborn girl in good health.

The table lists this clonotype with a few counts. V usage is TRBV20-1 and J usage is TRBJ1-6; the D is unclear. The germline CDR1 and CDR2 sequences are DFQATT and SNEGSKA (reference sequence). V lost 3 bases and J lost 0, with 12 bases in between. This CDR3 contains 16 residues. CDR3 protein: CSARRDYSSYNSPLHF. CDR3 DNA: TGCAGTGCTAGGCGGGATTACAGCTCCTATAATTCACCCCTCCACTTT.

This clonotype was seen a handful of times. The gene calls are TRBV20-1 and TRBJ2-1, with D tentatively TRBD2 (6 bases). This CDR3 spans 13 amino acids. V was pared by 5 bases and J by 7 bases, with 15 bases between. CDR1 DFQATT and CDR2 SNEGSKA come from the germline V gene (reference sequence). The CDR3 bases are TGCAGTGCTGGAGCCGGGACTGGGAATGAGCAGTTCTTC. Translated, it gives CSAGAGTGNEQFF.

J is TRBJ2-1 and V is TRBV6-5; no reliable D call. The DNA end lines up better with TRBJ2-7; the J call may be wrong. Per germline, CDR1 MNHEY and CDR2 SVGAGI. The length of the CDR3 is 12 residues. The CDR3 loop is CATRSSYNEQYF. DNA for the CDR3: TGTGCCACCCGGAGCTCCTACAATGAGCAGTACTTC.

This clonotype has only one observation. A much larger clone sits a single nucleotide away, making a read error possible. J is TRBJ1-2 and V is TRBV4-2; a possible D gene is TRBD1 (5 bases). Germline V CDR1 and CDR2: LGHNA, YNFKEQ. This CDR3 has 15 residues. Here the CDR3 DNA reads TGTGCCGGCAGCCAAGGTACAGGATATAACTATGGCTACACCTTC. Translated: CAGSQGTGYNYGYTF.

This chain's CDR3 is CSARDGREGQETQYF. CDR3 nucleotides: TGCAGTGCTAGAGATGGGCGGGAGGGTCAAGAGACCCAGTACTTC. The chain carries TRBV20-1 and TRBJ2-5, with TRBD2 identical over 9 bases. V was pared by 0 bases and J by 2 bases, with 4 bases of the junction left unmatched. The length of the CDR3 is 15 residues. Looked up from germline, CDR1 is DFQATT and CDR2 is SNEGSKA (reference sequence).

This clonotype was found a few times. This sequence joins TRBV7-2 and TRBJ1-4, with D possibly being TRBD1 (5 bases). CDR1 is SGHTA, CDR2 FQGNSA, per germline. Trimming removed 1 base at V and 3 bases at J, with 15 bases between. There are 17 residues in the CDR3. CDR3 DNA sequence: TGTGCCAGCAGCTTAGGGTTCGGCAGGGCGGCTAATGAAAAACTGTTTTTT. This encodes CASSLGFGRAANEKLFF.

This clonotype showed up just a few times. The chain uses TRBV28 and TRBJ1-2, with 9 bases aligning to TRBD1. The trim removed 7 bases at V and 3 bases at J, leaving 9 bases unmatched. This CDR3 contains 15 residues. The germline V gene has CDR1 MDHEN and CDR2 SYDVKM. The CDR3 DNA sequence: TGTGCCAGCAAAAACGGGACAGGGATATACTATGGCTACACCTTC. This encodes CASKNGTGIYYGYTF.

This clonotype was detected only a few times. The chain carries TRBV6-2 or TRBV6-3 and TRBJ2-7; a weak D match, TRBD1 (5 bases). Germline values: CDR1 MNHEY, CDR2 SVGEGT. V lost 7 bases and J 3 bases, leaving 16 bases between the germline ends. The CDR3 runs to 14 residues. The CDR3 region is CASTQLGRRYEQYF. The CDR3 DNA follows: TGTGCCAGCACCCAATTGGGGCGCCGCTACGAGCAGTACTTC.

This clonotype was picked up a small number of times. The J gene is TRBJ2-3, the V gene TRBV27, with D perhaps TRBD2 (6 bases). This CDR3 contains 13 residues. The V and J ends lost 4 bases and 7 bases respectively, with 12 bases between them. Germline V gene sequence: CDR1 MNHEY, CDR2 SMNVEV (reference sequence). The CDR3 sequence: CASSYDGGYTQYF. Written as DNA, the CDR3 is TGTGCCAGCAGTTACGACGGGGGATATACGCAGTATTTT.

The rearrangement uses TRBV24-1 and TRBJ2-3; D is possibly TRBD2 (6 bases). Trimming left V 3 bases short and J 4 bases short, with 13 bases between. Germline CDR1 reads KGHDR; CDR2 reads SFDVKD. The CDR3 runs to 15 residues. CDR3 nucleotides: TGTGCCACCAGTGATATACGGGACTTCGCAGATACGCAGTATTTT. Translated: CATSDIRDFADTQYF.

This clonotype was picked up a small number of times. V is TRBV3-1 and J is TRBJ1-4; maybe TRBD1 (5 bases). CDR3 length: 16 amino acids. Trimming pared 0 bases from V and 5 bases from J, leaving 13 bases between. From germline, CDR1 is LGHDT and CDR2 YNNKEL (reference sequence). In nucleotides, the CDR3 is TGTGCCAGCAGCCAAGAAGGGTCAGGGATAAATGAAAAACTGTTTTTT. Translated: CASSQEGSGINEKLFF. The full variable domain, with the rest looked up from reference TRBV3-1 and TRBJ1-4, is DTAVSQTPKYLVTQMGNDKSIKCEQNLGHDTMYWYKQDSKKFLKIMFSYNNKELIINETVPNRFSPKSPDKAHLNLHINSLELGDSAVYFCASSQEGSGINEKLFFGSGTQLSVL.

The chain links TRBV9 to TRBJ1-1; D unclear. Trimming took 0 bases from V and 3 from J, leaving 9 bases between them. The length of the CDR3 is 14 residues. CDR1 and CDR2 (germline): SGDLS, YYNGEE. The CDR3 bases are TGTGCCAGCAGCGTAGCCGGGGTGGACACTGAAGCTTTCTTT. It specifies CASSVAGVDTEAFF.

This clonotype was observed a handful of times. This chain uses TRBV13 with TRBJ1-2; 9 positions match TRBD1. CDR3 length: 15 residues. J was trimmed by 7 bases and V by 4 bases; bases with no gene match: 10. The germline gives CDR1 PRHDT, CDR2 FYEKMQ (reference sequence). CDR3 loop: CASSSRDRALRGYTF. CDR3 bases: TGTGCCAGCAGCTCCCGGGACAGGGCGCTACGTGGCTACACCTTC.

The chain carries TRBV20-1 and TRBJ1-2, with D possibly matching TRBD1 (5 bases). This CDR3 contains 15 residues. Germline values: CDR1 DFQATT, CDR2 SNEGSKA (reference sequence). V lost 1 base to trimming and J lost 0 bases, with 12 bases between them. CDR3 DNA sequence: TGCAGTGCTAGAGGTAGCAGGGTATCTAACTATGGCTACACCTTC. This codes for CSARGSRVSNYGYTF.

The chain uses TRBV28 and TRBJ1-5; 7 positions match TRBD1. Losses at the gene ends were 8 bases for V and 1 base for J; bases not matched to a gene: 11. The CDR3 is 16 amino acids. Looked up from germline, CDR1 is MDHEN and CDR2 is SYDVKM. CDR3 bases: TGTGCCAGCTGGGACAGCCTAAGAGTGAGCAATCAGCCCCAGCATTTT. Protein sequence: CASWDSLRVSNQPQHF.

The chain combines TRBV6-1 with TRBJ2-5; 7 positions match TRBD1. The tail of the sequence fits TRBJ2-1 better, so the J call may be wrong. The CDR3 is 16 amino acids. Germline assignment: CDR1 MNHNS and CDR2 SASEGT. Here the CDR3 reads CASSHPGQLGQETQFF. In DNA form, the CDR3 reads TGTGCCAGCAGTCATCCGGGACAGCTAGGCCAAGAGACCCAGTTCTTC.

This clonotype was recorded a few times. This chain uses TRBV27 with TRBJ2-2; D is uncertain. The CDR3 sequence is 18 residues long. CDR1 MNHEY and CDR2 SMNVEV come from the germline V gene (reference sequence). V gave up 2 bases and J gave up 1 base, with 17 bases separating them. The CDR3 loop is CASSLRWSRPLNTGELFF. CDR3 DNA sequence: TGTGCCAGCAGTTTAAGGTGGAGTAGACCCTTGAACACCGGGGAGCTGTTTTTT.

Only a few counts were recorded for this clonotype. The chain is built from TRBV2 and TRBJ2-5; perhaps D is TRBD1 or TRBD2 (5 bases each). V was pared by 1 base and J by 1 base, with 10 bases between. Germline V gene sequence: CDR1 SNHLY, CDR2 FYNNEI. The CDR3 spans 15 residues. The CDR3 sequence is CASSEDRGLQETQYF. The CDR3 bases are TGTGCCAGCAGTGAAGACCGGGGCCTCCAAGAGACCCAGTACTTC.

This rearrangement joins TRBV7-9 to TRBJ2-3; TRBD2 agrees at 10 bases. Germline assignment: CDR1 SEHNR and CDR2 FQNEAQ (reference sequence). The V and J ends lost 1 base and 1 base, in that order; junction bases with no gene match: 14. This CDR3 has 20 residues. The CDR3 loop reads CASSLGDRSGTSARTDTQYF. The CDR3 DNA follows: TGTGCCAGCAGCTTAGGCGACCGTTCCGGGACTAGCGCCCGCACAGATACGCAGTATTTT.

Points on this clonotype: This likely came from a read error, as a far larger clone is one base away. The chain is built from TRBV7-2 and TRBJ1-5, with no clear D. This CDR3 is built from 12 residues. Trimming removed 0 bases at V and 4 bases at J, with 1 base between. CDR1 is SGHTA, CDR2 FQGNSA, per germline. CDR3 protein: CTSSLANQPQHF. The CDR3 nucleotides read TGTACCAGCAGCTTAGCTAATCAGCCCCAGCATTTT.

The chain links TRBV10-3 to TRBJ2-1, with 9 bases fitting TRBD2. The J segment lost 13 bases and the V segment lost 0 bases, leaving 7 bases of the junction unmatched. Germline assignment: CDR1 ENHRY and CDR2 SYGVKD. The CDR3 loop spans 14 amino acids. CDR3 sequence: CAISESRLGLAQFF. The CDR3 nucleotides are TGTGCCATCAGTGAGTCGAGACTGGGACTAGCTCAGTTCTTC.

On this clonotype: At one boundary the junction diverges from the germline segment, which might be a read error. The rearrangement joins TRBV13 to TRBJ1-2; D is unresolved. This CDR3 contains 14 residues. Germline CDR1 PRHDT, CDR2 FYEKMQ (reference sequence). The CDR3 region is CASSSSQSNYGCTF. The CDR3 nucleotides read TGTGCCAGCAGCTCTTCCCAGTCGAACTATGGCTGCACCTTC.

This sequence joins TRBV10-2 and TRBJ1-1; tentative D call: TRBD1 (5 bases). CDR1 and CDR2 (germline): WSHSY, SAAADI. This CDR3 has 15 amino acids. V was pared by 7 bases and J by 3 bases, with 18 bases between. CDR3 amino acids: CASTPRGRVDTEAFF. The CDR3 DNA sequence: TGCGCCAGCACTCCAAGGGGCAGGGTGGACACTGAAGCTTTCTTT.

The chain links TRBV3-1 to TRBJ2-2; the D gene is possibly TRBD1 (6 bases). This CDR3 is 14 amino acids long. Deletions cut 0 bases from V and 10 bases from J, with 12 bases between. CDR1 is LGHDT and CDR2 is YNNKEL in the germline V gene (reference sequence). CDR3 DNA: TGTGCCAGCAGCCAAGAACTCAGGGGCCTGGAGCTGTTTTTT. It encodes CASSQELRGLELFF.

This clonotype appeared a few times. The chain couples TRBV21-1 to TRBJ2-2. TRBV21-1 is listed as a pseudogene. The CDR3 loop spans 12 amino acids. The CDR3 is CASSKWTGELFF. DNA of the CDR3: TGTGCCAGCAGCAAATGGACCGGGGAGCTGTTTTTT.

In its sample, this clonotype was seen a few times. The rearrangement links TRBV28 to TRBJ2-7, with 11 positions matching TRBD1. The CDR3 spans 15 residues. Germline V CDR1 and CDR2: MDHEN, SYDVKM. After removal of 8 bases from V and 3 bases from J, the junction contained 9 bases not matched to a gene. Written as DNA, the CDR3 is TGTGCCAGCCTTCCAACCGGGACAGGGGGCTACGAGCAGTACTTC. Translation: CASLPTGTGGYEQYF.

This clonotype was observed many times. This sequence joins TRBV5-1 and TRBJ1-4; D unclear. The germline V gene encodes CDR1 SGHRS and CDR2 YFSETQ. The CDR3 runs 16 residues. V was shortened by 0 bases and J by 3 bases, with 12 bases between the two germline ends. CDR3 sequence: CASSLGPLTANEKLFF. The CDR3 nucleotides read TGCGCCAGCAGCTTGGGACCGCTCACAGCTAATGAAAAACTGTTTTTT.

This clonotype has just a few counts. This chain links TRBV6-1 with TRBJ2-4; D is unclear. Germline loops: CDR1 MNHNS, CDR2 SASEGT. The CDR3 runs to 15 residues. Deletions cut 1 base from V and 0 bases from J, with 7 bases between. CDR3 loop: CASSEGALAKNIQYF. For the CDR3, the DNA is TGTGCCAGCAGTGAAGGTGCATTAGCCAAAAACATTCAGTACTTC.

This clonotype has a handful of counts. This sequence joins TRBV7-8 and TRBJ1-1; TRBD1 aligns across 8 bases. The junction had 9 bases not matched to a gene; V was cut back by 6 bases and J by 3 bases. CDR3 length: 15 residues. Per the germline V gene, CDR1 is SGHVS and CDR2 is FQNEAQ. The CDR3 bases are TGTGCCAGCAGACGGACAGGGTGGGATGACACTGAAGCTTTCTTT. Its translation is CASRRTGWDDTEAFF.

The gene calls are TRBV9 and TRBJ2-5; no clear D. V shed 3 bases and J shed 11 bases, with 23 bases lying between them. This CDR3 has 15 amino acids. Germline CDR1 is SGDLS and CDR2 is YYNGEE. The CDR3: CASSAPGAGYNEQYF. CDR3 nucleotides: TGTGCCAGCAGCGCCCCGGGTGCAGGCTACAATGAGCAGTACTTC.